This T cell receptor beta chain was obtained from a study of T cells in narcolepsy. Study as a whole: Donors had narcolepsy type 1 or type 2, or were healthy controls.

Study-wide points: Same-patient CSF and blood CD4+ T cell clonotypes included HCRT-specific and TRIB2-specific autoreactive ones. No autoreactive T cell clone sequences appeared in some memory CD4+ repertoires. Healthy controls reportedly lacked the autoreactive clonotypes serially found in patients' blood.

TCRdb's copy holds only in-frame clones and misses some; the assay was immunoSEQ multiplex PCR. Seen here are about 27,000 clones, around nine tenths observed once, and the top ten hold 1% to 1.3%. This clone was recorded only once. Antigen: not known. The specimen was CD45RA- memory CD4+ T cells from PBMCs. This receptor was identified in a human donor with narcolepsy.

The CDR3 DNA follows: TGTGCCAGCAGTTTACGGTGGGATGGCTACACCTTC. It is translated as CASSLRWDGYTF. The chain couples TRBV28 to TRBJ1-2, with no clear D. Trimming left V 2 bases short and J 6 bases short, with 7 bases between. The length of the CDR3 is 12 residues. Germline CDR1 reads MDHEN; CDR2 reads SYDVKM.